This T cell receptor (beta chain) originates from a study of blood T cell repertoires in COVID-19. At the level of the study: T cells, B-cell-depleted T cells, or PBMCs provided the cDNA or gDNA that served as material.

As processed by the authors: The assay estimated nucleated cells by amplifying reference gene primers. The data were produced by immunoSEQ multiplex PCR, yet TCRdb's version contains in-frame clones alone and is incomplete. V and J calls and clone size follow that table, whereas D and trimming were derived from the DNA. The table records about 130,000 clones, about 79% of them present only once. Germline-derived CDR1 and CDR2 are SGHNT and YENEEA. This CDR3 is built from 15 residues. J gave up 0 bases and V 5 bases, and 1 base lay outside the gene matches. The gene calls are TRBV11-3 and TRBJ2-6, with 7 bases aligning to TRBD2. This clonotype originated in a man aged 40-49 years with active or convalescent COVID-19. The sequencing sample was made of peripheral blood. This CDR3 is CASSQRGSGANVLTF. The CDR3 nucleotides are TGTGCCAGCAGCCAGCGGGGCTCTGGGGCCAACGTCCTGACTTTC.